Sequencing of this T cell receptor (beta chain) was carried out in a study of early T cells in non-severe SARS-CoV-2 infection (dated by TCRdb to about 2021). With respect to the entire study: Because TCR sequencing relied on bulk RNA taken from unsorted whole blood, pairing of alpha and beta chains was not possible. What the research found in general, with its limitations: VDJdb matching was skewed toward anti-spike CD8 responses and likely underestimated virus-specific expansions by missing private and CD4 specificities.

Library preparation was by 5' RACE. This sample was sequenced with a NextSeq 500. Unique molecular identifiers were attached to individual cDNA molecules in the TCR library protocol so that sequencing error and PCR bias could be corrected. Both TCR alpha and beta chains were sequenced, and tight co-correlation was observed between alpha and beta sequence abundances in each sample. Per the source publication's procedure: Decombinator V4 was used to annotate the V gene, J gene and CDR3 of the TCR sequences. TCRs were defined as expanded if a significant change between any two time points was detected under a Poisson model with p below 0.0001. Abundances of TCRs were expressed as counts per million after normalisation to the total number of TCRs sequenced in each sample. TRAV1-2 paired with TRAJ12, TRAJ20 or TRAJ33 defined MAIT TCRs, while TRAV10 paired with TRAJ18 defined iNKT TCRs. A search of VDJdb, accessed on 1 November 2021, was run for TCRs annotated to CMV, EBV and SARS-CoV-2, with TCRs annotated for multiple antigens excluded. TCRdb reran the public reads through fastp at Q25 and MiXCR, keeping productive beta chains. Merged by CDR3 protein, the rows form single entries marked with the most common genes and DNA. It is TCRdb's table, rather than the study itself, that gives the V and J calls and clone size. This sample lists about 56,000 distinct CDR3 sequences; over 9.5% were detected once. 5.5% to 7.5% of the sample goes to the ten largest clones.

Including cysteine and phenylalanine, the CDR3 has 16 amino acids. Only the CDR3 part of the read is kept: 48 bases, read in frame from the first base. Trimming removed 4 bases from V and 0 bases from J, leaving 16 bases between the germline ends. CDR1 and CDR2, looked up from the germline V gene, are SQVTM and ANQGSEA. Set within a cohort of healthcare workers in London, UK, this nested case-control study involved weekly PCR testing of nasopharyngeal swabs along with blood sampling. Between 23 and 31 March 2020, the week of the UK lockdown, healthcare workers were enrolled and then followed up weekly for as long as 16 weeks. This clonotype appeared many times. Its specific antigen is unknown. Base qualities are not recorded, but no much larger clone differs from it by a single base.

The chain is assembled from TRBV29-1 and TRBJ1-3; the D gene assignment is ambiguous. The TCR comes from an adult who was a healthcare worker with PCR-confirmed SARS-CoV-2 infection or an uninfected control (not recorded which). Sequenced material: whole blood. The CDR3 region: CSVATRESNSGNTIYF. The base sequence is TGCAGCGTTGCTACCCGGGAGTCAAACTCTGGAAACACCATATATTTT.